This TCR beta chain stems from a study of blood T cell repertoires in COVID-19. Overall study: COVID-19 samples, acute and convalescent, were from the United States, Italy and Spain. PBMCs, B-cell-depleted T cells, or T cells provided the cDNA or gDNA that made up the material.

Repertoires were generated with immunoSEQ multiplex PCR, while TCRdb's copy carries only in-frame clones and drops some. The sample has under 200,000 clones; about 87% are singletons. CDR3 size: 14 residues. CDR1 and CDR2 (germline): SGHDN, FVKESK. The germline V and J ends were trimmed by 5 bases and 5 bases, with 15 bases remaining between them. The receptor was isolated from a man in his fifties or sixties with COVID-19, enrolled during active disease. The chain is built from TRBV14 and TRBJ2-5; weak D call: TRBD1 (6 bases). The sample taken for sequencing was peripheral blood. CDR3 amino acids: CASSRQQGWETQYF. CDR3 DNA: TGTGCCAGCAGCAGACAACAGGGATGGGAGACCCAGTACTTC. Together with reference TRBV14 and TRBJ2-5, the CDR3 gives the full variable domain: EAGVTQFPSHSVIEKGQTVTLRCDPISGHDNLYWYRRVMGKEIKFLLHFVKESKQDESGMPNNRFLAERTGGTYSTLKVQPAELEDSGVYFCASSRQQGWETQYFGPGTRLLVL.